The 7 T cell receptor beta chains below come from one sample, sequenced in a study of blood T cell repertoires in COVID-19. Libraries were prepared by immunoSEQ multiplex PCR; TCRdb keeps only in-frame clonotypes and omits some of them. The repertoire consists of roughly 260,000 clones, with approximately 90% occurring once and the leading ten covering approximately 4%. The sample comprised peripheral blood. The receptor set was obtained from a man in his sixties who had recovered from COVID-19.

The table lists this clone with a count of one. The J gene is TRBJ2-7, the V gene TRBV4-1; the D gene is possibly TRBD1 (5 bases). The CDR3 runs 18 residues. With 0 bases removed from V and 0 bases from J, the gap between germline ends came to 18 bases. Germline CDR1 MGHRA, CDR2 YSYEKL. The CDR3 DNA is TGCGCCAGCAGCCAAGAAGGATTCCCAGGGAAGGGCTCCTACGAGCAGTACTTC. It translates to CASSQEGFPGKGSYEQYF.

This chain joins TRBV5-1 and TRBJ2-1, with 16 bases aligning to TRBD2. The trim removed 4 bases at V and 10 bases at J, leaving 8 bases unmatched. Germline V gene sequence: CDR1 SGHRS, CDR2 YFSETQ. The CDR3 sequence is 16 residues long. CDR3 loop: CASSTGTSGGAREQFF. For the CDR3, the DNA is TGCGCCAGCAGCACTGGGACTAGCGGGGGGGCCCGGGAGCAGTTCTTC.

This chain links TRBV5-1 with TRBJ2-2; D remains unclear. The V gene lost 7 bases and the J gene lost 7 bases, with 11 bases spanning the gap. Germline CDR1 is SGHRS and CDR2 is YFSETQ. The CDR3 contains 12 residues. The chain's CDR3 is CASWLYIGELFF. The CDR3 coding sequence is TGCGCCAGCTGGCTTTACATCGGGGAGCTGTTTTTT.

The chain couples TRBV7-2 to TRBJ2-1; no definite D call. The V end was cut by 5 bases, the J end by 0 bases, with 17 bases between. CDR1 and CDR2 (germline): SGHTA, FQGNSA. The CDR3 is made up of 17 amino acids. CDR3: CASSPLDLRSSYNEQFF. Written as DNA, the CDR3 is TGTGCCAGCAGCCCGCTAGATTTGCGAAGCTCCTACAATGAGCAGTTCTTC.

Remarks on this clone: In the same sample, other DNA sequences code for this CDR3. V and J are TRBV19 and TRBJ1-1; D might be TRBD1 (6 bases). Trimming removed 5 bases at V and 0 bases at J, with 10 bases between. The CDR3 totals 14 residues. Per the germline V gene, CDR1 is LNHDA and CDR2 is SQIVND (reference sequence). CDR3 coding DNA: TGTGCCAGTAGTCAGGGGTTTGTGAACACTGAAGCTTTCTTT. Translation: CASSQGFVNTEAFF.

This chain joins TRBV5-6 and TRBJ2-7, with D maybe TRBD1 (6 bases). Germline CDR1 is SGHDT and CDR2 is YYEEEE. CDR3 size: 12 residues. V was cut by 4 bases and J by 6 bases, with 11 bases left in between. The CDR3 is CASSGDNREQYF. In DNA, the CDR3 is TGTGCCAGCAGCGGGGACAACCGCGAGCAGTACTTC.

The chain is built from TRBV11-2 and TRBJ1-6; D is undetermined. With 2 bases removed from V and 15 bases from J, the gap between germline ends came to 5 bases. Looked up from germline, CDR1 is SGHAT and CDR2 is FQNNGV. This CDR3 is built from 10 residues. For the CDR3, the DNA is TGTGCCAGCAGCTTACAGGACCTCCACTTT. It codes for CASSLQDLHF.